Listed here are 27 T cell receptor beta chains from one sample, sequenced in a study of siplizumab effects on memory and regulatory T cells. Produced via immunoSEQ multiplex PCR; TCRdb's table is partial and in-frame only. The sample includes about 110,000 clones, around nine tenths seen only once; the top ten take 1% to 1.5%. Sequencing was carried out using CD4+ T cells sorted from blood. These receptors were obtained from a human donor in good health.

This clone appeared once. The V and J genes are TRBV5-1 and TRBJ1-4; tentative D call: TRBD1 (6 bases). V lost 4 bases, J lost 2 bases, and 12 bases lay in between. Germline V lookup: CDR1 SGHRS, CDR2 YFSETQ. The CDR3 covers 15 residues. The CDR3 loop reads CASSVTGITNEKLFF. CDR3 bases: TGCGCCAGCAGCGTAACAGGGATCACTAATGAAAAACTGTTTTTT.

This chain uses TRBV5-6 with TRBJ2-5, with 10 positions matching TRBD2. This CDR3 has 16 residues. With 4 bases clipped from V and 5 bases from J, the junction kept 11 bases outside the gene matches. Germline loops: CDR1 SGHDT, CDR2 YYEEEE. The CDR3 DNA sequence: TGTGCCAGCAGCCTACTAAAAGCGGGAGGGGTCGAGACCCAGTACTTC. Amino acids: CASSLLKAGGVETQYF.

The chain uses TRBV30 and TRBJ2-7; D is perhaps TRBD1 or TRBD2 (5 bases each). Germline lookup yields CDR1 GTSNPN and CDR2 SVGIG (reference sequence). The CDR3 consists of 13 residues. The germline V and J ends were trimmed by 3 bases and 6 bases, with 15 bases remaining between them. CDR3 DNA sequence: TGTGCCTGGAGGGGGGAAAGGGCCATCGAGCAGTACTTC. This encodes CAWRGERAIEQYF.

The J gene is TRBJ2-1, the V gene TRBV10-1; D unresolved. V gave up 2 bases and J gave up 6 bases, with 20 bases separating them. Germline CDR1 is WNHNN and CDR2 is SYGVQD (reference sequence). This CDR3 contains 17 residues. This CDR3 reads CASSETPTTASPNEQFF. The DNA for the CDR3 is TGCGCCAGCAGTGAGACGCCAACCACCGCGAGCCCCAATGAGCAGTTCTTC.

V is TRBV7-6 and J is TRBJ2-1; 7 bases are shared with TRBD2. The CDR3 sequence is 15 residues long. Germline loops: CDR1 SGHVS, CDR2 FNYEAQ. Losses at the gene ends were 3 bases for V and 8 bases for J; bases not matched to a gene: 10. The CDR3 protein is CASSFTAGSLDEQFF. The CDR3 nucleotides are TGTGCCAGCAGCTTCACAGCGGGGTCTTTGGATGAGCAGTTCTTC.

The V call is TRBV15, the J call TRBJ2-5; 8 bases match TRBD2. The CDR3 is 15 amino acids. V shed 0 bases, J shed 2 bases, and the junction held 2 bases outside the gene matches. Germline CDR1 reads LNHNV; CDR2 reads YYDKDF (reference sequence). The CDR3 reads CATSREASGQETQYF. The CDR3 nucleotides are TGTGCCACCAGCAGAGAGGCTAGCGGGCAAGAGACCCAGTACTTC.

The J gene is TRBJ2-1, the V gene TRBV5-1; D is unresolved. CDR1 is SGHRS, CDR2 YFSETQ, per germline. The V and J ends lost 0 bases and 5 bases respectively, with 3 bases between them. This CDR3 has 12 residues. The CDR3 sequence is CASSLADNEQFF. The CDR3 DNA follows: TGCGCCAGCAGCTTGGCTGACAATGAGCAGTTCTTC.

The chain couples TRBV18 to TRBJ2-7, with TRBD2 matching 7 bases. Germline loops: CDR1 KGHSH, CDR2 LQKENI. The CDR3 is made up of 14 amino acids. V shed 5 bases and J 2 bases; nucleotides not matched to a gene: 6. CDR3 nucleotide sequence: TGTGCCAGCTCAACGGGGGAGGGGACCTACGAGCAGTACTTC. Protein: CASSTGEGTYEQYF.

This clone was picked up one time. The chain's CDR3 is CASSPGIGTEAFF. Here the CDR3 DNA reads TGTGCCAGCAGCCCTGGGATTGGGACTGAAGCTTTCTTT. The V and J genes are TRBV14 and TRBJ1-1; D call uncertain. The CDR3 has 13 residues. Germline assignment: CDR1 SGHDN and CDR2 FVKESK. Trimming took off 4 bases at V and 5 bases at J, with 11 bases between the two ends.

The genes are TRBV11-2 and TRBJ1-2; D may be TRBD1 (5 bases). This CDR3 has 12 amino acids. Germline V gene data show CDR1 as SGHAT and CDR2 as FQNNGV. V was shortened by 5 bases and J by 8 bases, with 12 bases between the two germline ends. The CDR3 sequence: CASSLGVDGYTF. DNA of the CDR3: TGTGCCAGCAGCCTAGGGGTGGACGGCTACACCTTC.

The V call is TRBV4-1, the J call TRBJ2-7; 8 nucleotides match TRBD2. With V trimmed by 1 base and J by 7 bases, 15 bases remained unmatched. The germline V gene encodes CDR1 MGHRA and CDR2 YSYEKL. The CDR3 totals 17 residues. The CDR3 spells CASSQGLRGATPWEQYF. DNA for the CDR3: TGCGCCAGCAGCCAAGGGTTGCGGGGGGCGACGCCGTGGGAGCAGTACTTC.

There are a few counts of this clone. V is TRBV7-2 and J is TRBJ1-2; a weak D match, TRBD1 (6 bases). Germline loops: CDR1 SGHTA, CDR2 FQGNSA. V was pared by 5 bases and J by 5 bases, with 9 bases between. The CDR3 covers 12 residues. Here the CDR3 DNA reads TGTGCCAGCAGCCTAGGGGGGTATGGCTACACCTTC. It encodes CASSLGGYGYTF. Drawing the rest from reference TRBV7-2 and TRBJ1-2, the complete variable domain is GAGVSQSPSNKVTEKGKDVELRCDPISGHTALYWYRQSLGQGLEFLIYFQGNSAPDKSGLPSDRFSAERTGGSVSTLTIQRTQQEDSAVYLCASSLGGYGYTFGSGTRLTVV.

V usage is TRBV28 and J usage is TRBJ2-2, with D unclear. Germline-derived CDR1 and CDR2 are MDHEN and SYDVKM. Deletions cut 5 bases from V and 4 bases from J, with 11 bases between. The CDR3 loop spans 14 amino acids. CDR3 sequence reads: CASSNRAPTGELFF. CDR3 nucleotides: TGTGCCAGCAGTAACCGGGCCCCCACCGGGGAGCTGTTTTTT.

This chain connects TRBV30 to TRBJ2-3; 9 bases align to TRBD1. Germline V lookup: CDR1 GTSNPN, CDR2 SVGIG (reference sequence). Trimming at V came to 5 bases and at J to 4 bases, leaving 7 bases not matched to a gene. This CDR3 has 14 residues. The chain's CDR3 is CAWSGTGKSDTQYF. The CDR3 bases are TGTGCCTGGTCCGGGACAGGGAAATCAGATACGCAGTATTTT.

The chain couples TRBV11-2 to TRBJ2-5; D not resolved. The J call is in doubt because the DNA end fits TRBJ2-7 better. The CDR3 is 11 residues long. Per the germline V gene, CDR1 is SGHAT and CDR2 is FQNNGV. The CDR3 DNA reads TGTGCCAGCAGCTCCCACTACGAGCAGTACTTC. Its protein product is CASSSHYEQYF.

This rearrangement joins TRBV18 to TRBJ2-5; no definite D call. Trimming cost V 8 bases and J 5 bases, with 15 bases left between them. The CDR3 spans 13 residues. Germline V gene data show CDR1 as KGHSH and CDR2 as LQKENI. CDR3 bases: TGTGCCAGCCACACGGGTGGGATGGAGACCCAGTACTTC. Amino acid sequence: CASHTGGMETQYF.

V usage is TRBV5-1 and J usage is TRBJ2-3, with TRBD1 as a possible D gene (5 bases). The germline V and J ends were trimmed by 4 bases and 1 base, with 7 bases remaining between them. The CDR3 is made up of 13 amino acids. Germline V gene sequence: CDR1 SGHRS, CDR2 YFSETQ. The CDR3 loop reads CASSKTGTDTQYF. In nucleotides, the CDR3 is TGCGCCAGCAGCAAGACAGGCACAGATACGCAGTATTTT.

The chain is built from TRBV27 and TRBJ2-4, with 8 bases matching TRBD1. The CDR3 has 19 residues. Germline V gene sequence: CDR1 MNHEY, CDR2 SMNVEV (reference sequence). V lost 6 bases and J lost 0; bases outside the gene matches: 16. The CDR3 nucleotides read TGTGCCAGCAGACTTTATGGGGACAGGCTAAATTTAGCCAAAAACATTCAGTACTTC. It translates to CASRLYGDRLNLAKNIQYF.

J is TRBJ1-1 and V is TRBV7-2, with D uncertain. There are 13 residues in the CDR3. Trimming pared 5 bases from V and 5 bases from J, leaving 12 bases between. Per the germline V gene, CDR1 is SGHTA and CDR2 is FQGNSA. CDR3 region: CASSASGDTEAFF. In nucleotides, the CDR3 is TGTGCCAGCAGCGCCAGCGGGGATACTGAAGCTTTCTTT.

The chain employs TRBV5-4 and TRBJ1-4; weak D call: TRBD1 (5 bases). The germline CDR1 and CDR2 sequences are SGHNT and YYREEE (reference sequence). The V end was cut by 0 bases, the J end by 10 bases, with 13 bases between. This CDR3 contains 14 residues. The CDR3 DNA reads as TGTGCCAGCAGCTTGGGGGACGGCCGGGGAAAACTGTTTTTT. Amino acid sequence: CASSLGDGRGKLFF.

The chain is built from TRBV7-9 and TRBJ2-7, with D uncertain. The germline V gene has CDR1 SEHNR and CDR2 FQNEAQ (reference sequence). The CDR3 has 11 residues. With 3 bases removed from V and 0 bases from J, the gap between germline ends came to 0 bases. CDR3 sequence reads: CASSFSYEQYF. The DNA for the CDR3 is TGTGCCAGCAGCTTCTCCTACGAGCAGTACTTC.

This chain joins TRBV11-3 and TRBJ2-1, with 11 bases that match TRBD2. The germline V gene encodes CDR1 SGHNT and CDR2 YENEEA. V dropped 1 base and J dropped 6; count of bases not matched to a gene: 8. The CDR3 is made up of 17 amino acids. CDR3 bases: TGTGCCAGCAGCTTAGGTCTAGCGGGAGGCCCCATCAATGAGCAGTTCTTC. Translation gives CASSLGLAGGPINEQFF.

V gene TRBV29-1 combines with J gene TRBJ2-5; D gene uncertain. There are 12 residues in the CDR3. The V end lost 3 bases, the J end lost 0 bases, and 5 bases lay between the germline ends. Germline lookup yields CDR1 SQVTM and CDR2 ANQGSEA. The DNA of the CDR3 is TGCAGCGTTGAGGCGTACCAAGAGACCCAGTACTTC. Translating it yields CSVEAYQETQYF.

The rearrangement uses TRBV7-2 and TRBJ2-2, with D unresolved. The CDR3 runs 17 residues. Germline CDR1 is SGHTA and CDR2 is FQGNSA. Trimming took 0 bases from V and 1 from J, leaving 12 bases between them. CDR3 nucleotides: TGTGCCAGCAGCTTAGCCCCCGCGACTGGGAACACCGGGGAGCTGTTTTTT. It translates to CASSLAPATGNTGELFF.

This clone was seen once. V is TRBV6-5 and J is TRBJ2-1; TRBD2 aligns across 10 bases. The CDR3 has 16 residues. Germline V gene data show CDR1 as MNHEY and CDR2 as SVGAGI. J gave up 8 bases and V 4 bases, and 11 bases lay outside the gene matches. CDR3 sequence: CASSSPLAGAFYEQFF. The CDR3 DNA reads as TGTGCCAGCAGTTCCCCCCTAGCGGGAGCTTTCTATGAGCAGTTCTTC.

The chain carries TRBV16 and TRBJ1-5; 10 nucleotides line up with TRBD1. The CDR3 has 15 residues. J was trimmed by 2 bases and V by 2 bases; bases with no gene match: 0. Germline assignment: CDR1 KGHSY and CDR2 FQNENV. In nucleotides, the CDR3 is TGTGCCAGCAGCCAAGGGACAGGGGGCAATCAGCCCCAGCATTTT. Residues: CASSQGTGGNQPQHF.

The chain carries TRBV27 and TRBJ2-4; 10 bases match TRBD2. Germline V gene lookup returns CDR1 MNHEY and CDR2 SMNVEV (reference sequence). V shed 5 bases, J shed 0 bases, and the junction held 4 bases outside the gene matches. The length of the CDR3 is 16 residues. The CDR3 here is CASSLSGGIAKNIQYF. CDR3 nucleotide sequence: TGTGCCAGCAGTCTTAGCGGGGGGATAGCCAAAAACATTCAGTACTTC.